This TCR beta chain was observed in a study of blood T cells in healthy people across ages. Whenever a sample was processed, at least 6.5 million PBMCs were isolated. Through a sample-barcoded 5' primer and a J-beta primer mix, a second PCR was run for roughly 7 to 11 cycles. TCRdb re-called the 5' RACE reads with MiXCR, one entry per CDR3 protein. The table includes roughly 700,000 distinct CDR3 sequences, over 45% detected once. Comments on this clonotype: A read error may produce the germline difference seen at one junction end.

This sequence originates from a woman in her sixties in good health. What was sequenced was blood.

CDR3 coding DNA: TGTGCCGGCAGTCCCTATAACACGTATCAAGAGACCCAGTACTTC. It is translated as CAGSPYNTYQETQYF. The chain recombines TRBV27 with TRBJ2-5; no clear D gene. Germline-derived CDR1 and CDR2 are MNHEY and SMNVEV (reference sequence). The CDR3 is 15 amino acids.